The clone carrying this T cell receptor (beta chain) was found many times. Its antigen remains unidentified. The data are from a study of regulatory T cells in long-lasting Graves disease. Arm-PCR with iRepertoire HTBI primers amplified the CDR3 regions for these TCR beta libraries. Original processing notes: Segment identification across samples yielded 55 to 65 TRBV and more than twelve TRBJ segments. MiXCR, applied by TCRdb to the multiplex PCR reads, yields one record per CDR3 protein. The V and J calls reflect TCRdb's pipeline rather than the authors' work. The sample holds about 470,000 distinct CDR3 sequences, approximately 15% seen once. The time point denotes: newly diagnosed GD, antithyroid drugs for less than 3 months. With RNA extracted from PBMCs as input, the TCR library was made. General study findings and limits: Lower TCR diversity was seen in persistent Graves' patients than in newly diagnosed ones. TRBV28, TRBJ1-2 and TRBJ2-5 emerged as the favored segments in persistent disease.

Per germline, CDR1 LGHDT and CDR2 YNNKEL (reference sequence). V gave up 0 bases and J gave up 2 bases, with 16 bases separating them. This CDR3 region has 17 residues. Another study also made use of these data, one on T cells in Graves' hyperthyroidism and ophthalmopathy. That paper adds: Stable Graves' hyperthyroidism meant no ophthalmopathy progression within 18 months.

This receptor was identified in a woman aged 25 to 39 with Graves disease. The genes are TRBV3-1 and TRBJ2-5; D unclear. This sample comprised peripheral blood mononuclear cells (PBMCs), obtained at new diagnosis, from a patient treated with antithyroid drugs. The CDR3 bases are TGTGCCAGCAGCCAAGATTTTACTATGCTACTTCAAGAGACCCAGTACTTC. Amino acids: CASSQDFTMLLQETQYF.